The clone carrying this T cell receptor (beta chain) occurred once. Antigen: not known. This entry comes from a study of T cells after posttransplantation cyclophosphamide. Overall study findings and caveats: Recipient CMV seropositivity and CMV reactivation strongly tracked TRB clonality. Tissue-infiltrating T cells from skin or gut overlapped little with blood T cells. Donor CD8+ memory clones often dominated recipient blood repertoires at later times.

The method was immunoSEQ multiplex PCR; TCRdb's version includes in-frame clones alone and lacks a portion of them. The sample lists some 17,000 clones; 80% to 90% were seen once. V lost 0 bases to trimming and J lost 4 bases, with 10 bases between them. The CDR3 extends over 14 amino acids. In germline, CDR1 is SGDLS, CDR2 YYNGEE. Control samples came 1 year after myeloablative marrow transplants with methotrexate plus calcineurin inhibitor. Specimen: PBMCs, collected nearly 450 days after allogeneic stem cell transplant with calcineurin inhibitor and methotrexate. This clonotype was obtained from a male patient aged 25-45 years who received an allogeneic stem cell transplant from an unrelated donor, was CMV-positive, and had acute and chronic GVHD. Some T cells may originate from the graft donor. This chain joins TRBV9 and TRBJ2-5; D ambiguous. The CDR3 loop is CASSVAVGGETQYF. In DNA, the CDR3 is TGTGCCAGCAGCGTAGCTGTAGGCGGAGAGACCCAGTACTTC. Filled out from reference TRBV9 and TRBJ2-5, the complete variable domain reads DSGVTQTPKHLITATGQRVTLRCSPRSGDLSVYWYQQSLDQGLQFLIQYYNGEERAKGNILERFSAQQFPDLHSELNLSSLELGDSALYFCASSVAVGGETQYFGPGTRLLVL.